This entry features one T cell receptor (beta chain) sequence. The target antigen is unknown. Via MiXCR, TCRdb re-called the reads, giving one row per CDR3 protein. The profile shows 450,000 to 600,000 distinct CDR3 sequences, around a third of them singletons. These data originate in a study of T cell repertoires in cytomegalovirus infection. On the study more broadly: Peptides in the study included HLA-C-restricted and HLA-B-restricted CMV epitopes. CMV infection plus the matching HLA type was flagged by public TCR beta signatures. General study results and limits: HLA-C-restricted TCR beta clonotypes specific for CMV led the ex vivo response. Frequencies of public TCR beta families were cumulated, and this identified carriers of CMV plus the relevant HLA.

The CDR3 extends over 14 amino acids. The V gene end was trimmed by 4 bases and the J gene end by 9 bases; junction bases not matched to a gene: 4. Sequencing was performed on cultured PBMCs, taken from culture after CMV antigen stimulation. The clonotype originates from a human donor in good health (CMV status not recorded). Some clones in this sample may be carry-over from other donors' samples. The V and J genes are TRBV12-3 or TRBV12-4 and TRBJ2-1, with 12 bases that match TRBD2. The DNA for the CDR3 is TGTGCCAGCAGTTCCGTGACTAGCGGGAGTGAGCAGTTCTTC. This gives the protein CASSSVTSGSEQFF.